This TCR beta chain originates from a study of blood T cell repertoires in COVID-19. There are 12 residues in the CDR3. Trimming pared 4 bases from V and 7 bases from J, leaving 10 bases between. Germline CDR1 is SNHLY and CDR2 is FYNNEI. Sequencing was performed with immunoSEQ multiplex PCR; in TCRdb, only in-frame clones are kept and a portion is missing. The sample has 20,000 to 30,000 clones; about 82% are singletons. The clonotype comes from a human donor with active COVID-19. The donor label of this sample is uncertain. The source material was peripheral blood. The genes are TRBV2 and TRBJ1-2, with D maybe TRBD1 (5 bases). The CDR3 nucleotides are TGTGCCAGCAGTGCAGGGCTTGGTGGCTACACCTTC. Protein product: CASSAGLGGYTF.